This T cell receptor (beta chain) appears in the sequencing data of a study of T cells in localized non-small cell lung cancer. Of note for this clone: This same CDR3 is encoded by further DNA sequences in the sample.

After removal of 4 bases from V and 2 bases from J, the junction contained 5 bases not matched to a gene. The CDR3 spans 14 residues. Germline values: CDR1 SGHRS, CDR2 YFSETQ. Repertoires were generated with immunoSEQ multiplex PCR, while TCRdb's copy carries only in-frame clones and drops some. This sample has roughly 61,000 clones, with 81% found just once. This clonotype was obtained from a man aged 40 to 70 with stage II lung adenocarcinoma. The chain combines TRBV5-1 with TRBJ1-1; 7 bases map to TRBD1. The specimen was PBMCs, collected before any cancer treatment. The CDR3: CASSTGTENTEAFF. The CDR3 DNA is TGCGCCAGCAGCACCGGGACAGAAAACACTGAAGCTTTCTTT.